Listed below are T cell receptor beta chains from one sample, sequenced in a study of T cells after posttransplantation cyclophosphamide. Some clones are missing from TCRdb's copy, which holds only in-frame ones; the method was immunoSEQ multiplex PCR. This sample has 40,000 to 45,000 clones and no singletons, with less than 2.5% in the ten largest. Source material: PBMCs. The receptors shown here come from a man aged 40-49 years in good health, CMV-negative, and a related stem cell transplant donor. Both conserved end residues are part of each CDR3. A D gene is named only where the DNA matches it firmly. Size is stated for part of the rows, as once, few or many counts, or as a class when the clone is expanded.

J: TRBJ2-5; D: TRBD1; V: TRBV7-3; size: few; CDR3: CASSLTGAGETQYF; DNA: TGTGCCAGCAGCCTGACAGGGGCCGGAGAGACCCAGTACTTC
J: TRBJ2-7; D: TRBD2; V: TRBV11-2; size: many; CDR3: CASSPLAGGREQYF; DNA: TGTGCCAGCAGCCCGCTAGCGGGGGGGCGGGAGCAGTACTTC
J: TRBJ1-1; D: .; V: TRBV2; size: many; CDR3: CASSWGGDTEAFF; DNA: TGTGCCAGCAGTTGGGGAGGGGACACTGAAGCTTTCTTT
J: TRBJ2-7; D: TRBD1; V: TRBV5-1; size: many; CDR3: CASSWTRGPSYEQYF; DNA: TGCGCCAGCAGCTGGACCAGGGGGCCCTCCTACGAGCAGTACTTC
J: TRBJ1-3; D: .; V: TRBV27; size: few; CDR3: CASSLSGVLSGNTIYF; DNA: TGTGCCAGCAGCCTATCGGGGGTCCTCTCTGGAAACACCATATATTTT
J: TRBJ2-3; D: .; V: TRBV29-1; size: .; CDR3: CSVLGGTGSTDTQYF; DNA: TGCAGCGTTTTGGGGGGGACAGGTAGCACAGATACGCAGTATTTT
J: TRBJ2-6; D: .; V: TRBV19; size: many; CDR3: CASSPLGHGDSGANVLTF; DNA: TGTGCCAGTAGTCCCCTGGGACACGGAGACTCTGGGGCCAACGTCCTGACTTTC
J: TRBJ1-1; D: .; V: TRBV6-6; size: many; CDR3: CASSPPDGNTEAFF; DNA: TGTGCCAGCAGCCCCCCAGATGGGAACACTGAAGCTTTCTTT
J: TRBJ2-3; D: TRBD2; V: TRBV19; size: many; CDR3: CASSIGGRPTEDTQYF; DNA: TGTGCCAGTAGTATCGGGGGGAGACCAACCGAAGATACGCAGTATTTT
J: TRBJ2-1; D: .; V: TRBV7-8; size: few; CDR3: CASSLIAGDNEQFF; DNA: TGTGCCAGCAGCTTAATTGCAGGGGACAATGAGCAGTTCTTC
J: TRBJ1-3; D: TRBD1; V: TRBV29-1; size: many; CDR3: CSVSTWDRENTIYF; DNA: TGCAGCGTCTCAACCTGGGACAGGGAAAACACCATATATTTT
J: TRBJ2-7; D: .; V: TRBV27; size: many; CDR3: CASSFTLSYEQYF; DNA: TGTGCCAGCAGTTTCACCCTCAGCTACGAGCAGTACTTC
J: TRBJ2-1; D: .; V: TRBV7-9; size: many; CDR3: CASSFRGEQFF; DNA: TGTGCCAGCAGCTTTAGGGGTGAGCAGTTCTTC
J: TRBJ2-3; D: TRBD2; V: TRBV5-1; size: few; CDR3: CASSWGGDAKGTDTQYF; DNA: TGCGCCAGCAGCTGGGGGGGGGACGCCAAAGGGACAGATACGCAGTATTTT
J: TRBJ2-7; D: .; V: TRBV6-1; size: many; CDR3: CASRWTEAYEQYF; DNA: TGTGCCAGCAGATGGACAGAAGCCTACGAGCAGTACTTC
J: TRBJ2-2; D: TRBD2; V: TRBV14; size: many; CDR3: CASSRFGLAGAGELFF; DNA: TGTGCCAGCAGCCGATTCGGACTAGCGGGGGCCGGGGAGCTGTTTTTT
J: TRBJ1-1; D: .; V: TRBV7-2; size: many; CDR3: CASSLGVDRVNTEAFF; DNA: TGTGCCAGCAGCTTAGGTGTGGACAGAGTGAACACTGAAGCTTTCTTT
J: TRBJ2-7; D: TRBD1; V: TRBV9; size: many; CDR3: CASSVGGQGRDEQYF; DNA: TGTGCCAGCAGCGTAGGTGGACAGGGGAGAGACGAGCAGTACTTC
J: TRBJ2-1; D: TRBD2; V: TRBV6-5; size: many; CDR3: CASSYAGVGQNEQFF; DNA: TGTGCCAGCAGTTATGCGGGGGTAGGTCAGAATGAGCAGTTCTTC
J: TRBJ2-1; D: TRBD1; V: TRBV5-6; size: many; CDR3: CASSDTGQGFDEQFF; DNA: TGTGCCAGCAGCGATACGGGACAGGGGTTTGATGAGCAGTTCTTC
J: TRBJ1-2; D: TRBD1; V: TRBV6-5; size: many; CDR3: CASSPLTGGGYTF; DNA: TGTGCCAGCAGTCCCTTGACAGGGGGCGGCTACACCTTC
J: TRBJ1-4; D: .; V: TRBV6-1; size: many; CDR3: CASSEIGGNEKLFF; DNA: TGTGCCAGCAGTGAAATAGGAGGTAATGAAAAACTGTTTTTT
J: TRBJ2-2; D: .; V: TRBV7-8; size: many; CDR3: CASSYRDGDTGELFF; DNA: TGTGCCAGCAGCTACCGGGATGGGGACACCGGGGAGCTGTTTTTT
J: TRBJ2-1; D: .; V: TRBV5-8; size: many; CDR3: CASRPEGSYNEQFF; DNA: TGTGCCAGCAGACCGGAGGGCTCCTACAATGAGCAGTTCTTC
J: TRBJ1-1; D: TRBD1; V: TRBV6-6; size: many; CDR3: CASSYTQGGEAFF; DNA: TGTGCCAGCAGTTACACTCAGGGGGGTGAAGCTTTCTTT
J: TRBJ2-1; D: TRBD2; V: TRBV11-2; size: .; CDR3: CASSLGEGRYNEQFF; DNA: TGTGCCAGCAGCTTAGGGGAGGGACGGTACAATGAGCAGTTCTTC
J: TRBJ1-2; D: .; V: TRBV19; size: few; CDR3: CASSPSDYGYTF; DNA: TGTGCCAGTAGTCCCAGTGACTATGGCTACACCTTC
J: TRBJ2-1; D: TRBD2; V: TRBV9; size: .; CDR3: CASSPGGAGNEQFF; DNA: TGTGCCAGCAGCCCCGGGGGGGCCGGGAATGAGCAGTTCTTC
J: TRBJ2-2; D: .; V: TRBV6-5; size: many; CDR3: CASRHGQGGTGELFF; DNA: TGTGCCAGCAGACACGGGCAGGGGGGCACCGGGGAGCTGTTTTTT
J: TRBJ1-2; D: .; V: TRBV27; size: many; CDR3: CASMRNGGVYGYTF; DNA: TGTGCCAGCATGAGAAACGGCGGAGTGTATGGCTACACCTTC
J: TRBJ1-2; D: .; V: TRBV11-3; size: many; CDR3: CASSLDLSAEDGYTF; DNA: TGTGCCAGCAGCTTAGATCTCTCGGCTGAGGATGGCTACACCTTC
J: TRBJ2-7; D: .; V: TRBV7-3; size: many; CDR3: CASSLRPGVVYEQYF; DNA: TGTGCCAGCAGCTTGAGACCCGGGGTGGTCTACGAGCAGTACTTC
J: TRBJ2-3; D: .; V: TRBV18; size: many; CDR3: CASSPGLGVDHTQYF; DNA: TGTGCCAGCTCACCAGGATTAGGAGTTGATCATACGCAGTATTTT
J: TRBJ1-5; D: TRBD1; V: TRBV12-5; size: many; CDR3: CASGPPGQGAIQPQHF; DNA: TGTGCTAGTGGTCCGCCGGGACAGGGGGCGATTCAGCCCCAGCATTTT
J: TRBJ1-2; D: TRBD1; V: TRBV5-6; size: many; CDR3: CASSLGQGDYGYTF; DNA: TGTGCCAGCAGCTTGGGACAGGGTGACTATGGCTACACCTTC
J: TRBJ2-3; D: TRBD2; V: TRBV6-1; size: many; CDR3: CASSGGLAGADTQYF; DNA: TGTGCCAGCAGTGGGGGACTAGCGGGAGCAGATACGCAGTATTTT
J: TRBJ2-1; D: .; V: TRBV7-3; size: many; CDR3: CASFPIFAKQFF; DNA: TGTGCCAGCTTTCCCATATTTGCGAAGCAGTTCTTC
J: TRBJ2-2; D: TRBD2; V: TRBV19; size: many; CDR3: CASEFLGPGRDTGELFF; DNA: TGTGCCAGTGAGTTCCTTGGGCCAGGGAGGGATACCGGGGAGCTGTTTTTT
J: TRBJ1-4; D: .; V: TRBV6-1; size: many; CDR3: CASSDSANEKLFF; DNA: TGTGCCAGCAGTGACTCAGCTAATGAAAAACTGTTTTTT
J: TRBJ2-1; D: TRBD1; V: TRBV18; size: .; CDR3: CASSPETGAISYNEQFF; DNA: TGTGCCAGCTCACCAGAGACAGGGGCTATTTCCTACAATGAGCAGTTCTTC
J: TRBJ1-2; D: .; V: TRBV6-6; size: many; CDR3: CATLIGRGNNYGYTF; DNA: TGTGCCACCTTGATTGGACGAGGGAATAACTATGGCTACACCTTC
J: TRBJ2-1; D: TRBD2; V: TRBV7-9; size: many; CDR3: CASSLVSGSFSYNEQFF; DNA: TGTGCCAGCAGCTTAGTTAGCGGGAGTTTTTCCTACAATGAGCAGTTCTTC
J: TRBJ2-2; D: TRBD2; V: TRBV11-2; size: many; CDR3: CASSLPSGGGTGELFF; DNA: TGTGCCAGCAGCTTGCCTAGCGGAGGAGGTACCGGGGAGCTGTTTTTT
J: TRBJ2-1; D: .; V: TRBV14; size: .; CDR3: CASSQGYSGSYNEQFF; DNA: TGTGCCAGCAGCCAAGGGTATAGCGGAAGTTACAATGAGCAGTTCTTC
J: TRBJ1-4; D: TRBD1; V: TRBV7-7; size: many; CDR3: CASSFGQGEKLFF; DNA: TGTGCCAGCAGCTTTGGACAGGGTGAAAAACTGTTTTTT
J: TRBJ1-3; D: .; V: TRBV29-1; size: many; CDR3: CSVSVVSGNTIYF; DNA: TGCAGCGTTTCAGTGGTCTCTGGAAACACCATATATTTT
J: TRBJ1-3; D: TRBD1; V: TRBV7-8; size: many; CDR3: CASSLGQLGNTIYF; DNA: TGTGCCAGCAGCTTGGGACAGCTAGGAAACACCATATATTTT
J: TRBJ1-5; D: TRBD1; V: TRBV6-1; size: many; CDR3: CASSVGDRGPQPQHF; DNA: TGTGCCAGCAGTGTGGGGGACAGGGGGCCCCAGCCCCAGCATTTT
J: TRBJ1-2; D: .; V: TRBV30; size: many; CDR3: CACPTNRDGYTF; DNA: TGTGCCTGCCCCACAAATCGTGATGGCTACACCTTC
J: TRBJ1-5; D: TRBD1; V: TRBV2; size: many; CDR3: CASRKRTGESNQPQHF; DNA: TGTGCCAGCAGGAAAAGGACAGGGGAGTCCAATCAGCCCCAGCATTTT
J: TRBJ2-5; D: .; V: TRBV6-1; size: few; CDR3: CAGRRGSTETQYF; DNA: TGTGCCGGGCGACGGGGATCCACAGAGACCCAGTACTTC
J: TRBJ2-5; D: .; V: TRBV5-4; size: few; CDR3: CASSPGETQYF; DNA: TGTGCCAGCAGCCCAGGAGAGACCCAGTACTTC
J: TRBJ2-6; D: TRBD2; V: TRBV29-1; size: few; CDR3: CSVATASGSSGANVLTF; DNA: TGCAGCGTTGCTACGGCTAGCGGCAGCTCTGGGGCCAACGTCCTGACTTTC
J: TRBJ1-4; D: TRBD1; V: TRBV14; size: few; CDR3: CASSQLPGQREKLFF; DNA: TGTGCCAGCAGCCAACTCCCGGGACAGAGGGAAAAACTGTTTTTT
J: TRBJ1-5; D: .; V: TRBV18; size: few; CDR3: CASSRSGEQPQHF; DNA: TGTGCCAGCTCACGGTCGGGGGAACAGCCCCAGCATTTT